Given below is one TCR beta chain in context. Which antigen it targets is not known. The sample holds no much larger clone one base away, and base qualities are not on file. TCRbeta CDR3 regions were amplified from genomic DNA using the immunoSEQ Assay, a bias-controlled multiplex PCR. The original methods were these. Nucleated cell counts per sample were estimated from amplification of reference gene primers within the assay. To quantify the absolute abundance of each unique TCRbeta CDR3 rearrangement, sequence reads were collapsed and filtered. For each sample, productive Simpson clonality was calculated as the square root of Simpson's diversity index across productive rearrangements. Here the immuneACCESS table is served through TCRdb, limited to in-frame sequences with V and J called. Missing clones are a known gap in these copies; in checked studies unresolved V genes cover under half, and the rest lacks a known reason. For V, J and clone size, that table is used; D and trimming come from the DNA. The sample contains roughly 20,000 clones, around 90% of them found a single time. Jointly, the top ten make up 15% to 20% of the sample.

The CDR3 goes from the cysteine to the phenylalanine over 12 residues. CDR3 DNA is the only sequence kept; it has 36 bases, read in frame from the first base. CDR1 GTSNPN and CDR2 SVGIG are derived from the germline V gene (reference sequence). V is trimmed back by 5 bases and J by 5 bases, and the junction contains 3 bases that no gene match accounts for. These data originate in a study of blood T cell repertoires in COVID-19 (dated by TCRdb to 2020 to 2022). About the study as a whole: Samples covering the acute and convalescent phases of COVID-19 were provided by collaborators in the United States, Italy and Spain. The material from the prospective study consisted of cDNA or gDNA derived from T cells, B-cell-depleted T cells, or PBMCs. Deeply sampled blood TCRbeta repertoires from subjects exposed to, actively infected with, or recovered from COVID-19 were included in the dataset. A freely available public database, intended as a resource for researchers studying the immune response to SARS-CoV-2, is where the repertoires were released. The samples were drawn from the first 160 participants of the ongoing ImmuneRACE study and from more than 1,000 subjects provided by 6 global collaborators. Sample metadata almost always included a de-identified subject ID, COVID-19 status, age in years and sex. Where available, HLA class I and class II types were obtained from metadata supplied by the sample provider rather than from assay-based typing. Points the paper makes about the study in general: The amount of clinical and demographic metadata varied by source and participant and was provided uncurated.

Collaborating institutions collected whole blood in K2EDTA tubes following their own protocols. Collaborator samples were shipped for TCRbeta analysis as frozen whole blood, isolated PBMCs, or DNA extracted from either sample type. The origin of this receptor is a human donor in a cohort sampled during active COVID-19. Recombination joined TRBV30 with TRBJ2-7; a stretch of 10 junction bases matches TRBD2. Sample: peripheral blood. The DNA sequence is as follows: TGTGCCTGGGAGCGGGGGGGGAACGAGCAGTACTTC. This gives the protein CAWERGGNEQYF.